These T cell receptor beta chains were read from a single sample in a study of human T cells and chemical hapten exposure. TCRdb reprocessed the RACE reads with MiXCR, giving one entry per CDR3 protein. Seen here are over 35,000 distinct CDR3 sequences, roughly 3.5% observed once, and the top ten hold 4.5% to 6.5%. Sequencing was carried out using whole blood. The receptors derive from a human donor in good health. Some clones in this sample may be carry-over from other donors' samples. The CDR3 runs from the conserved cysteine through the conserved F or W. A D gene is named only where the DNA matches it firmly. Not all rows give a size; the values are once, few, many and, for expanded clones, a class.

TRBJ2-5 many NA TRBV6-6 CASSYGGGPGGETQYF TGTGCCAGCAGTTACGGGGGGGGGCCAGGCGGAGAGACCCAGTACTTC
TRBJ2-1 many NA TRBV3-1 CASSQDRLARKQFF TGTGCCAGCAGCCAAGATCGGCTAGCCAGAAAGCAGTTCTTC
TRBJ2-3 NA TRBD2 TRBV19 CASSTVAGGSDTQYF TGTGCCAGTAGTACGGTAGCGGGAGGATCAGATACGCAGTATTTT
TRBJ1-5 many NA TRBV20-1 CSAGGHGFNQPQHF TGCAGTGCTGGGGGACATGGGTTCAATCAGCCCCAGCATTTT
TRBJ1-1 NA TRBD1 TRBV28 CASSPVGGPEAFF TGTGCCAGCAGTCCTGTAGGGGGCCCGGAAGCTTTCTTT
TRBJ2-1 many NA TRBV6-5 CASSPLINRLPYNEQFF TGTGCCAGCAGTCCCCTTATTAACAGGCTTCCCTACAATGAGCAGTTCTTC
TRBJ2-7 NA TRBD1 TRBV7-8 CASSSWSTGGNEQYF TGTGCCAGCAGCTCCTGGTCGACAGGGGGCAACGAGCAGTACTTC
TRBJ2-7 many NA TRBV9 CASSPRLSSYEQYF TGTGCCAGCAGCCCCCGACTGAGCTCCTACGAGCAGTACTTC
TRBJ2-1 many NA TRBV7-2 CASSLGRGAYNEQFF TGTGCCAGCAGCTTAGGACGCGGCGCCTACAATGAGCAGTTCTTC
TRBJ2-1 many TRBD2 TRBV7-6 CASSVMSGAGREQFF TGTGCCAGCAGCGTTATGAGCGGGGCCGGCCGGGAGCAGTTCTTC
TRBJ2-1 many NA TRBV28 CASSLLGAEYNEQFF TGTGCCAGCAGTTTACTGGGAGCGGAGTACAATGAGCAGTTCTTC
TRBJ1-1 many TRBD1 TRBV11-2 CASSPGTGGGLFTEAFF TGTGCCAGCAGCCCGGGGACAGGGGGTGGCTTATTCACTGAAGCTTTCTTT
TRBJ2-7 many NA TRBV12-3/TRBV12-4 CASSFDVYEQYF TGTGCCAGCAGTTTCGACGTGTACGAGCAGTACTTC
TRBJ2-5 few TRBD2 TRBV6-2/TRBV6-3 CASRTSGKETQYF TGTGCCAGCCGGACTAGCGGGAAAGAGACCCAGTACTTC
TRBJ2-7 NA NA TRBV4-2 CASSQDEVKTYEQYF TGTGCCAGCAGCCAAGATGAGGTCAAAACCTACGAGCAGTACTTC
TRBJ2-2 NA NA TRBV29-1 CSVGRNTGELFF TGCAGCGTTGGCAGAAACACCGGGGAGCTGTTTTTT
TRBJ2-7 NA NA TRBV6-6 CASSYSARPWEQYF TGTGCCAGCAGTTACTCGGCCAGGCCCTGGGAGCAGTACTTC
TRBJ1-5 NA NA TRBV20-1 CSARGGQNNQPQHF TGCAGTGCTAGGGGGGGGCAGAATAATCAGCCCCAGCATTTT
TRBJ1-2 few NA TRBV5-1 CASSPRGEANYGYTF TGCGCCAGCAGCCCCCGAGGGGAGGCGAACTATGGCTACACCTTC
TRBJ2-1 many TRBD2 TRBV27 CASSFGGEGNEQFF TGTGCCAGCAGTTTCGGGGGGGAAGGAAATGAGCAGTTCTTC
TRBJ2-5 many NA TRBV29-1 CSVAGPLGETQYF TGCAGCGTTGCCGGCCCCTTAGGGGAGACCCAGTACTTC
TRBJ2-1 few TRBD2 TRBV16 CASSQGVLAGNEQFF TGTGCCAGCAGCCAAGGCGTGCTAGCGGGAAACGAGCAGTTCTTC
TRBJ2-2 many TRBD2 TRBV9 CASSLTAAGSGDRTSDNTGELFF TGTGCCAGCAGCCTCACCGCGGCTGGTAGTGGGGATAGGACTAGCGATAACACCGGGGAGCTGTTTTTT
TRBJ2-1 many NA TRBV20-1 CSARAGYNEQFF TGCAGTGCTAGAGCGGGTTACAATGAGCAGTTCTTC
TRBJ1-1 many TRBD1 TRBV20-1 CSARVGQGLVRGTEAFF TGCAGTGCTAGAGTGGGACAGGGATTAGTCCGGGGCACTGAAGCTTTCTTT
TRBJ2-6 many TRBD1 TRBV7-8 CASSSPSDRGTSGANVLTF TGTGCCAGCAGCTCCCCTAGTGACAGGGGAACCTCTGGGGCCAACGTCCTGACTTTC
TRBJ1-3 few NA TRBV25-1 CASSARTSGNTIYF TGTGCCAGCAGTGCCCGGACATCTGGAAACACCATATATTTT
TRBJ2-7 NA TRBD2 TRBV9 CASGGGYEQYF TGTGCCAGCGGCGGGGGCTACGAGCAGTACTTC
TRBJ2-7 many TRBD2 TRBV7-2 CASSDLAGPLGEQYF TGTGCCAGCAGCGACCTAGCGGGGCCCTTGGGTGAGCAGTACTTC
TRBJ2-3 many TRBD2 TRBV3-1 CASSQVPGGSTDTQYF TGTGCCAGCAGCCAAGTCCCGGGAGGGAGCACAGATACGCAGTATTTT
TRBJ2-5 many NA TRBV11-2 CASSLAGRPSPETQYF TGTGCCAGCAGCTTAGCAGGGAGGCCGTCCCCAGAGACCCAGTACTTC
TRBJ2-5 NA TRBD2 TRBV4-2 CASRGLAKATQYF TGTGCCAGCAGGGGACTAGCTAAAGCGACCCAGTACTTC
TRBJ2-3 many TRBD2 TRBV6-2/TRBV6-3 CASSRSSGLAGSTDTQYF TGTGCCAGCAGTCGCTCCTCGGGACTAGCGGGAAGCACAGATACGCAGTATTTT
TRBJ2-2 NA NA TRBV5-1 CASNSPGTGELFF TGCGCCAGCAACTCTCCGGGGACCGGGGAGCTGTTTTTT
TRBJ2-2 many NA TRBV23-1 CASLSQRAGPCTGELFF TGCGCCAGCCTCTCTCAAAGGGCGGGGCCCTGCACCGGGGAGCTGTTTTTT
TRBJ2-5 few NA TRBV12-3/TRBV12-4 CASSLGTTETQYF TGTGCCAGCAGTTTAGGGACCACAGAGACCCAGTACTTC
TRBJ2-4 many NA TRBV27 CASSVSGLNIQYF TGTGCCAGCAGTGTTAGCGGCCTAAACATTCAGTACTTC
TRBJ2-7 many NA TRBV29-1 CSVDGRPGEQYF TGCAGCGTTGACGGTAGGCCCGGCGAGCAGTACTTC
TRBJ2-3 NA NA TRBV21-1 CASSLGAAGTDTQYF TGTGCCAGCAGCCTTGGGGCAGCCGGCACAGATACGCAGTATTTT
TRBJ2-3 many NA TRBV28 CASTFLLGGTEAQYF TGTGCCAGCACCTTTCTCCTAGGCGGAACTGAGGCGCAGTATTTT
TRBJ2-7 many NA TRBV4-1 CASSQVPLYEQYF TGCGCCAGCAGCCAAGTCCCCCTTTACGAGCAGTACTTC
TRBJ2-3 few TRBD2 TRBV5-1 CASSASPSGTSSTDTQYF TGCGCCAGCAGCGCCTCACCTAGCGGGACTTCTAGCACAGATACGCAGTATTTT
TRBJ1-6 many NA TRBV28 CASSSGGGHSPLHF TGTGCCAGCAGTTCGGGGGGCGGCCATTCACCCCTCCACTTT
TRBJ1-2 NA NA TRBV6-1 CATRVGGGNYGYTF TGTGCCACGCGAGTTGGAGGAGGCAACTATGGCTACACCTTC
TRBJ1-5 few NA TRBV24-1 CATSDPLGADQPQHF TGTGCCACCAGTGACCCACTCGGGGCTGATCAGCCCCAGCATTTT
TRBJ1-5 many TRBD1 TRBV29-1 CSVRDRGSNQPQHF TGCAGCGTGAGGGACAGGGGAAGCAATCAGCCCCAGCATTTT
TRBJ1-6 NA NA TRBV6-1 CASSEIQVDAPLHF TGTGCCAGCAGTGAAATCCAGGTCGACGCACCCCTCCACTTT
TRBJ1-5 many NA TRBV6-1 CASSEAGNNQPQHF TGTGCCAGCAGTGAAGCTGGGAACAATCAGCCCCAGCATTTT
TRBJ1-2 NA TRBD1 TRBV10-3 CAISETGGSNYGYTF TGTGCCATCAGTGAGACAGGGGGCAGTAACTATGGCTACACCTTC
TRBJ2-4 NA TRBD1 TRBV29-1 CSVGDRGAKNIQYF TGCAGCGTGGGGGACAGGGGAGCCAAAAACATTCAGTACTTC
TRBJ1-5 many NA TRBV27 CASSLGGSFNQPQHF TGTGCCAGCAGTTTAGGGGGGTCTTTCAATCAGCCCCAGCATTTT
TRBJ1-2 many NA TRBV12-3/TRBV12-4 CASSLTRDGYTF TGTGCCAGCAGTTTAACCAGGGACGGCTACACCTTC
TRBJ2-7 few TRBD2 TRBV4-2 CASSHRTSVSYEQYF TGTGCCAGCAGCCATCGGACTAGCGTCTCCTACGAGCAGTACTTC
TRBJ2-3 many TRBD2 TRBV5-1 CASSLGASGFGPSTDTQYF TGCGCCAGCAGCTTGGGGGCTAGCGGCTTTGGGCCTAGCACAGATACGCAGTATTTT
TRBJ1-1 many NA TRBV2 CASSEGGLKETEAFF TGTGCCAGCAGCGAAGGTGGACTCAAGGAAACTGAAGCTTTCTTT
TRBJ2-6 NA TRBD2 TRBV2 CAILPGTLMASGITGANVLTF TGTGCCATCCTCCCTGGGACCCTAATGGCTAGCGGGATCACGGGGGCCAACGTCCTGACTTTC
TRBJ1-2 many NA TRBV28 CASSPPLRARGDGYTF TGTGCCAGCAGTCCCCCCCTCCGCGCACGAGGGGATGGCTACACCTTC
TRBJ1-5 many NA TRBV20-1 CSASVVVGVSQPQHF TGCAGTGCTAGTGTCGTGGTGGGGGTCTCTCAGCCCCAGCATTTT
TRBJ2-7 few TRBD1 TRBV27 CASSQDRGSYEQYF TGTGCCAGCAGTCAGGACAGGGGGTCCTACGAGCAGTACTTC